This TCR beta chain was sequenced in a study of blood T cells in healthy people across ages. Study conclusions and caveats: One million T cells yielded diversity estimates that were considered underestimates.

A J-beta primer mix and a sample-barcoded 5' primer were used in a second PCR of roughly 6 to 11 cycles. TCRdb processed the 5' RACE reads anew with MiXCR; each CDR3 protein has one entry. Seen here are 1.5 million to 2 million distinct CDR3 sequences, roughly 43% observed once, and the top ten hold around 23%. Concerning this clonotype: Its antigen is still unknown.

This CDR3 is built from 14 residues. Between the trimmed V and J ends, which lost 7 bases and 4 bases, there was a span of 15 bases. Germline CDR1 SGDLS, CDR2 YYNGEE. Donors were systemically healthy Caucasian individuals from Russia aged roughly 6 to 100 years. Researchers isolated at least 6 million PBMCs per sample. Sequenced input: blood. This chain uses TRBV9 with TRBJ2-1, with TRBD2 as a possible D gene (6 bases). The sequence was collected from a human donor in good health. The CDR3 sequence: CASSIADYYNEQFF. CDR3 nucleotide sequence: TGTGCCAGCTCCATTGCGGACTATTACAATGAGCAGTTCTTC.